These 17 T cell receptor beta chains were all obtained from the same sample, sequenced in a study of Graves' ophthalmopathy and Graves' hyperthyroidism. TCR beta CDR3 regions were amplified from RNA transcripts. The first round was an RT-PCR with HTBI primers, and the second round was a multiplex PCR. TCRdb reanalysed the multiplex PCR reads using MiXCR and keeps one entry per CDR3 protein. This table has more than 550,000 distinct CDR3 sequences, about 38% appearing once. The sequenced sample consisted of peripheral blood. All receptors derive from an adult man with Graves' ophthalmopathy.

The sample holds many counts of this clonotype. This chain connects TRBV15 to TRBJ1-6, with D unclear. The CDR3 length is 15 residues. Trimming left V 0 bases short and J 5 bases short, with 8 bases between. Germline V gene sequence: CDR1 LNHNV, CDR2 YYDKDF (reference sequence). The CDR3 spells CATSREGLNNSPLHF. The CDR3 DNA reads as TGTGCCACCAGCAGAGAGGGCCTGAATAATTCACCCCTCCACTTT. Filled out from reference TRBV15 and TRBJ1-6, the complete variable domain reads DAMVIQNPRYQVTQFGKPVTLSCSQTLNHNVMYWYQQKSSQAPKLLFHYYDKDFNNEADTPDNFQSRRPNTSFCFLDIRSPGLGDTAMYLCATSREGLNNSPLHFGNGTRLTVT.

With respect to this clonotype: A much larger clone sits a single nucleotide away, making a read error possible. The V call is TRBV19, the J call TRBJ1-6, with a tentative D call TRBD1 (6 bases). The germline gives CDR1 LNHDA, CDR2 SQIVND (reference sequence). The CDR3 consists of 14 residues. V was pared by 5 bases and J by 7 bases, with 12 bases between. The CDR3: CASSDSRGNSPLHF. DNA for the CDR3: TGTGCCAGTAGTGACTCCAGGGGAAATTCACCCCTCCACTTT. The variable domain in full, completed from reference TRBV19 and TRBJ1-6, reads DGGITQSPKYLFRKEGQNVTLSCEQNLNHDAMYWYRQDPGQGLRLIYYSQIVNDFQKGDIAEGYSVSREKKESFPLTVTSAQKNPTAFYLCASSDSRGNSPLHFGNGTRLTVT.

For this clonotype: A much larger clone lies a single base off, so this may be a read error. V usage is TRBV11-2 and J usage is TRBJ2-7; D gene unclear. The V end lost 4 bases, the J end lost 3 bases, and 10 bases lay between the germline ends. CDR3 length: 13 amino acids. Germline lookup yields CDR1 SGHAT and CDR2 FQNNGV. The DNA for the CDR3 is TGTGCCAGCAGCTCCCCGAGGCTCTACGAGCAGTACTTC. Translated: CASSSPRLYEQYF.

This clonotype was seen at least ten times. This chain links TRBV7-8 with TRBJ2-7, with D tentatively TRBD1 (6 bases). Germline CDR1 SGHVS, CDR2 FQNEAQ. The CDR3 spans 12 residues. V lost 4 bases and J lost 5, with 9 bases in between. This chain's CDR3 is CASSYRVDEQYF. In DNA, the CDR3 is TGTGCCAGCAGCTACAGGGTCGACGAGCAGTACTTC.

For this clonotype: A much larger clone differs by one base, so this may be a read error. This rearrangement joins TRBV19 to TRBJ2-7; D is unclear. Germline V lookup: CDR1 LNHDA, CDR2 SQIVND (reference sequence). Deletions cut 5 bases from V and 7 bases from J, with 15 bases between. CDR3 length: 13 residues. The CDR3 loop reads CASSSQIVGEQYF. The DNA of the CDR3 is TGTGCCAGTAGTTCCCAAATAGTGGGTGAGCAGTACTTC.

This clonotype came up many times. CDR3 sequence reads: CASSQGTSGNTIYF. CDR3 coding DNA: TGCGCCAGCAGCCAAGGGACCTCGGGAAACACCATATATTTT. The rearrangement uses TRBV5-1 and TRBJ1-3, with D tentatively TRBD1 (5 bases). This CDR3 is 14 amino acids long. The ends were cut back, 4 bases at V and 4 bases at J, with 12 bases in the middle. Germline V lookup: CDR1 SGHRS, CDR2 YFSETQ.

This clonotype was seen repeatedly, ten times or more. The chain combines TRBV5-1 with TRBJ1-1; 7 bases fit TRBD1. CDR3 length: 15 residues. Germline V gene lookup returns CDR1 SGHRS and CDR2 YFSETQ. V shed 2 bases, J shed 5 bases, and the junction held 9 bases outside the gene matches. The CDR3, as DNA: TGCGCCAGCAGCTTTTCGACAGGGTCGGGAACTGAAGCTTTCTTT. Amino acid sequence: CASSFSTGSGTEAFF.

This clonotype was counted at least ten times. The rearrangement uses TRBV7-9 and TRBJ1-5, with 7 bases aligning to TRBD1. There are 15 residues in the CDR3. The germline V gene has CDR1 SEHNR and CDR2 FQNEAQ (reference sequence). The junction had 4 bases not matched to a gene; V was cut back by 5 bases and J by 0 bases. The CDR3 DNA is TGTGCCAGCAGCCGCGGGACAGATAGCAATCAGCCCCAGCATTTT. Translated: CASSRGTDSNQPQHF.

The sample holds many counts of this clonotype. The J gene is TRBJ2-5, the V gene TRBV2; D is undetermined. V was trimmed by 2 bases and J by 1 base, leaving 8 bases between them. Germline loops: CDR1 SNHLY, CDR2 FYNNEI. This CDR3 contains 14 residues. CDR3 region: CASSERRIQETQYF. The CDR3 DNA follows: TGTGCCAGCAGTGAACGGCGGATCCAAGAGACCCAGTACTTC.

This clonotype was counted many times. V and J are TRBV11-2 and TRBJ1-4; D is undetermined. The germline V gene encodes CDR1 SGHAT and CDR2 FQNNGV. V was clipped by 5 bases and J by 8 bases, with 6 bases between them. CDR3 length: 11 residues. The DNA of the CDR3 is TGTGCCAGCAGCGAACAGGAAAAACTGTTTTTT. Translated: CASSEQEKLFF.

The V call is TRBV29-1, the J call TRBJ1-1; D uncertain. Per germline, CDR1 SQVTM and CDR2 ANQGSEA. The ends were cut back, 8 bases at V and 1 base at J, with 14 bases in the middle. The CDR3 is made up of 13 amino acids. CDR3 residues: CSSLRTTNTEAFF. The DNA for the CDR3 is TGCAGCAGTTTAAGGACGACGAACACTGAAGCTTTCTTT.

The chain carries TRBV19 and TRBJ2-7, with D possibly TRBD2 on 6 matching bases. The germline V and J ends were trimmed by 7 bases and 4 bases, with 17 bases remaining between them. The germline CDR1 and CDR2 sequences are LNHDA and SQIVND (reference sequence). The CDR3 totals 14 residues. The CDR3 DNA follows: TGTGCCAGTAATAGTGCGGGACCCCCTTACGAGCAGTACTTC. Translating gives CASNSAGPPYEQYF.

This sequence joins TRBV13 and TRBJ1-6; possibly TRBD1 for D (6 bases). The CDR3 sequence is 17 residues long. The germline V gene encodes CDR1 PRHDT and CDR2 FYEKMQ (reference sequence). With 0 bases removed from V and 6 bases from J, the gap between germline ends came to 15 bases. The CDR3, as DNA: TGTGCCAGCAGCTTAGGCCGAGCAGGGGACGGTAATTCACCCCTCCACTTT. Translating gives CASSLGRAGDGNSPLHF. The full variable domain, with the rest looked up from reference TRBV13 and TRBJ1-6, is AAGVIQSPRHLIKEKRETATLKCYPIPRHDTVYWYQQGPGQDPQFLISFYEKMQSDKGSIPDRFSAQQFSDYHSELNMSSLELGDSALYFCASSLGRAGDGNSPLHFGNGTRLTVT.

This clonotype was counted many times. V gene TRBV19 combines with J gene TRBJ1-5, with D maybe TRBD1 (6 bases). Germline-derived CDR1 and CDR2 are LNHDA and SQIVND (reference sequence). CDR3 size: 16 residues. V lost 3 bases and J lost 2, with 14 bases in between. The CDR3 DNA follows: TGTGCCAGTAGTATCTTTCACAGGGTCGGCAATCAGCCCCAGCATTTT. The encoded protein is CASSIFHRVGNQPQHF.

Ten or more counts support this clonotype. The gene calls are TRBV2 and TRBJ1-6, with 8 nucleotides matching TRBD1. J was trimmed by 7 bases and V by 4 bases; bases with no gene match: 9. The germline gives CDR1 SNHLY, CDR2 FYNNEI. This CDR3 is 16 amino acids long. CDR3 coding DNA: TGTGCCAGCAGTGTCACAGGACAGGGAATGAATTCACCCCTCCACTTT. Its translation: CASSVTGQGMNSPLHF.

The chain employs TRBV19 and TRBJ2-2, with D maybe TRBD1 (5 bases). The CDR3 extends over 17 amino acids. The V end lost 3 bases, the J end lost 0 bases, and 14 bases lay between the germline ends. CDR1 is LNHDA and CDR2 is SQIVND in the germline V gene (reference sequence). As DNA, the CDR3 is TGTGCCAGTAGTATCTTATCAGGGTTGCCGAACACCGGGGAGCTGTTTTTT. Its protein is CASSILSGLPNTGELFF.

This chain joins TRBV4-3 and TRBJ1-4, with D hard to call. CDR3 length: 14 amino acids. Germline V gene lookup returns CDR1 LGHNA and CDR2 YSLEER. V lost 3 bases and J lost 8, with 13 bases in between. The CDR3 is CASSQGLVGEKLFF. DNA of the CDR3: TGCGCCAGCAGCCAGGGGTTAGTTGGGGAAAAACTGTTTTTT.